This T cell receptor beta chain was profiled in a study of human T cells and chemical hapten exposure. Study-level background: Patch testing was performed with 0.01% DPC on the upper back, with reading at 6 days.

Specified time point: patch test 3, about 24 weeks after DPC sensitization. Treatment noted: therapeutic diphenylcyclopropenone sensitization with weekly scalp DPC. TCRdb reanalysed the RACE reads using MiXCR and keeps one entry per CDR3 protein. This table has tens of thousands of distinct CDR3 sequences, roughly 11% appearing once. This clonotype was counted many times. The target antigen is unknown. Findings and limits, study-wide: Patch test score showed a positive correlation with PT1 expanded TCR counts.

V lost 4 bases, J lost 2 bases, and 13 bases lay in between. This CDR3 has 16 amino acids. The germline gives CDR1 SGHNT, CDR2 YYREEE (reference sequence). J is TRBJ1-6 and V is TRBV5-4; D gene ambiguous. The TCR sequence derives from a woman younger than 45 with alopecia areata. Some clones in this sample may be carry-over from other donors' samples. The material was whole blood, obtained in connection with sensitization to the hapten diphenylcyclopropenone (DPC). The CDR3 region has the DNA TGTGCCAGCAGCCCCGAAGGGCAGGCCTATAATTCACCCCTCCACTTT. The encoded protein is CASSPEGQAYNSPLHF.